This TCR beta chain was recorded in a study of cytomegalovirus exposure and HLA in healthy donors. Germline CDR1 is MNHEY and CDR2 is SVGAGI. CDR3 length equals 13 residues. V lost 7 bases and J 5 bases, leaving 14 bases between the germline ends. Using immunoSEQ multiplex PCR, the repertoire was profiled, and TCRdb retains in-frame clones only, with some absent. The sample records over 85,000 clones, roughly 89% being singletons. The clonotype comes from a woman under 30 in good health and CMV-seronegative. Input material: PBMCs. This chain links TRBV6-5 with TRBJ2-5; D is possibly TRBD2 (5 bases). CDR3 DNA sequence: TGTGCCAGCACAAGGACTCTTCGGGAGACCCAGTACTTC. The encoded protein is CASTRTLRETQYF.